The 9 T cell receptor beta chains below come from one sample, sequenced in a study of CD8 T cells in Susac syndrome. Random hexamers were used to reverse transcribe the RNA input (0.5 to 1 ug). One entry per CDR3 protein, called by TCRdb with MiXCR from the immunoSEQ multiplex PCR reads. The sample consists of approximately 180,000 distinct CDR3 sequences, over 75% of them appearing once. The specimen sequenced was CD4+ T cells from PBMCs. These receptors were collected from a human donor with Susac syndrome.

The rearrangement links TRBV3-1 to TRBJ2-3; 7 positions agree with TRBD2. CDR1 LGHDT and CDR2 YNNKEL come from the germline V gene (reference sequence). The CDR3 contains 15 residues. The junction had 7 bases not matched to a gene; V was cut back by 3 bases and J by 4 bases. Here the CDR3 reads CASSQGGRGADTQYF. CDR3 in DNA: TGTGCCAGCAGCCAGGGAGGGCGGGGAGCAGATACGCAGTATTTT.

J is TRBJ2-3 and V is TRBV20-1; no clear D gene. The germline V and J ends were trimmed by 0 bases and 6 bases, with 10 bases remaining between them. Germline assignment: CDR1 DFQATT and CDR2 SNEGSKA (reference sequence). CDR3 length equals 13 residues. The CDR3 sequence: CSARDPRRDTQYF. The CDR3 DNA reads as TGCAGTGCTAGAGATCCTAGACGGGATACGCAGTATTTT.

This chain connects TRBV19 to TRBJ1-6; D is uncertain. Per the germline V gene, CDR1 is LNHDA and CDR2 is SQIVND (reference sequence). The V gene lost 5 bases and the J gene lost 1 base, with 9 bases spanning the gap. This CDR3 has 15 amino acids. The CDR3 DNA is TGTGCCAGTAGTGCAGACACATCCTATAATTCACCCCTCCACTTT. As protein: CASSADTSYNSPLHF.

This sequence joins TRBV5-1 and TRBJ2-7, with a possible D match to TRBD2 (5 bases). Germline CDR1 is SGHRS and CDR2 is YFSETQ. The CDR3 has 13 amino acids. Trimming took 0 bases from V and 4 from J, leaving 8 bases between them. In nucleotides, the CDR3 is TGCGCCAGCAGCTTGGATCGGGAATACGAGCAGTACTTC. Protein: CASSLDREYEQYF.

V gene TRBV6-1 combines with J gene TRBJ1-2; D is possibly TRBD1 (5 bases). V lost 6 bases to trimming and J lost 2 bases, with 19 bases between them. Germline CDR1 reads MNHNS; CDR2 reads SASEGT. There are 16 residues in the CDR3. CDR3 loop: CASSPRPNGGNYGYTF. For the CDR3, the DNA is TGTGCCAGCAGCCCTCGCCCCAACGGGGGGAACTATGGCTACACCTTC.

The rearrangement links TRBV18 to TRBJ2-6; D gene uncertain. The CDR3 loop spans 14 amino acids. With 6 bases removed from V and 0 bases from J, the gap between germline ends came to 6 bases. CDR1 is KGHSH and CDR2 is LQKENI in the germline V gene. DNA of the CDR3: TGTGCCAGCTCTAGAAGCTCTGGGGCCAACGTCCTGACTTTC. This codes for CASSRSSGANVLTF.

V is TRBV30 and J is TRBJ1-2; D not resolved. The CDR3 consists of 11 residues. The germline V and J ends were trimmed by 1 base and 3 bases, with 3 bases remaining between them. Germline V gene lookup returns CDR1 GTSNPN and CDR2 SVGIG (reference sequence). The CDR3, as DNA: TGTGCCTGGAGTGCCGACTATGGCTACACCTTC. Its translation: CAWSADYGYTF.

The CDR3, as DNA: TGCGCCAGCAGCCAACCAGGACAGAGAAGAAACTATGGCTACACCTTC. This translates into CASSQPGQRRNYGYTF. The genes are TRBV4-1 and TRBJ1-2; D may be TRBD1 (6 bases). Germline assignment: CDR1 MGHRA and CDR2 YSYEKL. Trimming left V 2 bases short and J 2 bases short, with 15 bases between. This CDR3 region has 16 residues.

In this sample, this clonotype turned up a few times. The chain carries TRBV6-5 and TRBJ1-2; no definite D call. The CDR3 is 15 amino acids. Trimming took off 0 bases at V and 5 bases at J, with 13 bases between the two ends. The germline CDR1 and CDR2 sequences are MNHEY and SVGAGI. CDR3 region: CASSYSTGLGYGYTF. The CDR3, as DNA: TGTGCCAGCAGTTACTCGACTGGTTTGGGGTATGGCTACACCTTC.